The source of this T cell receptor (beta chain) is a study of early T cells in non-severe SARS-CoV-2 infection. Study details: Whole-blood bulk RNA, unsorted, was sequenced, and chains were unpaired. Study findings and constraints: VDJdb-based matching was biased toward anti-spike CD8 responses and missed private and CD4 specificities.

This clonotype is deemed medium-sized. The antigen is not known. Unique molecular identifiers (one per individual cDNA molecule) were attached. TCRdb re-called the 5' RACE reads with MiXCR, one entry per CDR3 protein. The data show approximately 74,000 distinct CDR3 sequences, 11% to 15% seen once. The CDR3 extends over 15 amino acids. J was trimmed by 4 bases and V by 0 bases; bases with no gene match: 2. Germline V gene data show CDR1 as MRHNA and CDR2 as SNTAGT. The clonotype was recovered from an adult who was a healthcare worker with PCR-confirmed SARS-CoV-2 infection or an uninfected control (not recorded which). V gene TRBV6-4 combines with J gene TRBJ2-3; TRBD2 matches at 9 bases. Sequencing input: whole blood. The CDR3 reads CASSDSSGGPDTQYF. The CDR3 coding sequence is TGTGCCAGCAGTGACTCTAGCGGGGGCCCAGATACGCAGTATTTT.